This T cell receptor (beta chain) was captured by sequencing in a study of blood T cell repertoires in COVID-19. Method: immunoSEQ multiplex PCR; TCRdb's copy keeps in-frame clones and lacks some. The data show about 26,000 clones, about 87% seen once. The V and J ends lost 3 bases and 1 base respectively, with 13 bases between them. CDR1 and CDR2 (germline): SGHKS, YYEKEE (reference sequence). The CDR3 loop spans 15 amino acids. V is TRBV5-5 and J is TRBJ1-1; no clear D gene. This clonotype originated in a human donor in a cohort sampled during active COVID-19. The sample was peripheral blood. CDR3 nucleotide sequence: TGTGCCAGCAGCTCCACCATTTACTCGAACACTGAAGCTTTCTTT. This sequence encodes CASSSTIYSNTEAFF.